These 5 T cell receptor beta chains were all obtained from the same sample, sequenced in a study of T cells after posttransplantation cyclophosphamide. Profiled with immunoSEQ multiplex PCR; TCRdb holds only in-frame clones, not every one. This sample comprises about 6,700 clones, none seen once only. Busulfan-fludarabine conditioning, marrow transplant, and cyclophosphamide on days +3 and +4 were administered. The sequences come from PBMCs, collected after an allogeneic stem cell transplant with post-transplant cyclophosphamide. The receptors derive from a young adult male patient who received an allogeneic stem cell transplant from an unrelated donor, was CMV-positive, and had acute and chronic GVHD. The graft donor may account for some of the T cells.

This clone occurred many times. V and J are TRBV6-5 and TRBJ1-2, with D possibly being TRBD1 (6 bases). CDR3 length equals 14 residues. Trimming took 6 bases from V and 8 from J, leaving 19 bases between them. The germline CDR1 and CDR2 sequences are MNHEY and SVGAGI. The DNA for the CDR3 is TGTGCCAGCAGCTACGACGGACAGCAGGGGGGCTACACCTTC. This encodes CASSYDGQQGGYTF.

Ten or more counts support this clone. This chain links TRBV27 with TRBJ2-7, with D perhaps TRBD2 (6 bases). This CDR3 region has 14 residues. With 4 bases removed from V and 0 bases from J, the gap between germline ends came to 10 bases. The germline V gene encodes CDR1 MNHEY and CDR2 SMNVEV (reference sequence). Here the CDR3 DNA reads TGTGCCAGCAGTTCTAGCGCCCTCTCCTACGAGCAGTACTTC. Amino acids: CASSSSALSYEQYF.

Ten or more counts support this clone. This sequence joins TRBV18 and TRBJ2-4, with D maybe TRBD1 (6 bases). CDR3 length: 16 amino acids. Germline V gene sequence: CDR1 KGHSH, CDR2 LQKENI. V shed 0 bases and J shed 0 bases, with 9 bases lying between them. The CDR3 spells CASSPPGQLAKNIQYF. In DNA, the CDR3 is TGTGCCAGCTCACCACCGGGACAACTAGCCAAAAACATTCAGTACTTC. Full variable domain (outside the CDR3, taken from reference TRBV18 and TRBJ2-4): NAGVMQNPRHLVRRRGQEARLRCSPMKGHSHVYWYRQLPEEGLKFMVYLQKENIIDESGMPKERFSAEFPKEGPSILRIQQVVRGDSAAYFCASSPPGQLAKNIQYFGAGTRLSVL.

This clone was seen many times. The gene calls are TRBV7-9 and TRBJ2-1; 9 bases are a match to TRBD2. This CDR3 is 16 amino acids long. The ends lost 0 bases at V and 8 bases at J; junction bases unmatched: 8. Germline CDR1 and CDR2: SEHNR and FQNEAQ (reference sequence). The CDR3 loop reads CASSLAMAGGPDEQFF. For the CDR3, the DNA is TGTGCCAGCAGCTTAGCGATGGCGGGGGGGCCCGATGAGCAGTTCTTC.

This clone was detected ten times or more. This chain joins TRBV9 and TRBJ1-3, with 12 bases lining up with TRBD1. The germline gives CDR1 SGDLS, CDR2 YYNGEE. After removal of 3 bases from V and 1 base from J, the junction contained 8 bases not matched to a gene. The CDR3 is 18 amino acids. The DNA for the CDR3 is TGTGCCAGCAGCGGAGTCCCGGGACAGGGGGCGTCTGGAAACACCATATATTTT. As protein: CASSGVPGQGASGNTIYF.